This T cell receptor beta chain was obtained from a study of OX40 agonist ivuxolimab in advanced cancers. About the study: Participants averaged roughly 60 years of age (range about 23 to 80) and were around 80% male. Three individuals attained partial responses, comprising one hepatocellular carcinoma case and two cutaneous melanoma cases.

This CDR3 spans 15 amino acids. Germline V lookup: CDR1 KGHSH, CDR2 LQKENI. Trimming removed 6 bases at V and 0 bases at J, with 15 bases between. This clone has more than one count but fewer than ten. Its antigen is currently unknown. Overall study results and limits: Clonal expansion from baseline to week 6 occurred in both CD4+ and CD8+ T cells.

The assay was immunoSEQ multiplex PCR, and TCRdb's table has in-frame clones only and misses some. The data hold about 83,000 clones, with 70% to 85% observed a single time. The source is an adult with an advanced solid tumor such as melanoma, head and neck, liver or kidney cancer. V usage is TRBV18 and J usage is TRBJ2-7, with unresolved D. Sequencing was performed on CD4+ or CD8+ T cells sorted from blood, taken in a trial of the OX40 agonist ivuxolimab. CDR3 protein: CASSPNHHFSYEQYF. CDR3 bases: TGTGCCAGCTCCCCCAACCATCACTTCTCCTACGAGCAGTACTTC.